The next 17 T cell receptor beta chains were all read from a single sample in a study of blood T cell repertoires in COVID-19. Clones were read by immunoSEQ multiplex PCR, and TCRdb kept only the in-frame ones, dropping some. Of around 210,000 clones in the sample, about nine tenths were seen once. The specimen was peripheral blood. These receptors originate from a woman aged 70-85 years with acute or convalescent COVID-19.

This rearrangement joins TRBV7-9 to TRBJ2-3; possibly TRBD1 for D (6 bases). The V gene's germline CDR1 is SEHNR and CDR2 FQNEAQ (reference sequence). Trimming shortened V by 5 bases and J by 1 base, and 19 bases separated the two germline ends. The CDR3 runs 17 residues. CDR3: CASSPIGGSFGTDTQYF. CDR3 in DNA: TGTGCCAGCAGCCCTATTGGGGGCAGCTTTGGCACAGATACGCAGTATTTT. The full variable domain, its missing parts supplied by reference TRBV7-9 and TRBJ2-3, is DTGVSQNPRHKITKRGQNVTFRCDPISEHNRLYWYRQTLGQGPEFLTYFQNEAQLEKSRLLSDRFSAERPKGSFSTLEIQRTEQGDSAMYLCASSPIGGSFGTDTQYFGPGTRLTVL.

V usage is TRBV4-1 and J usage is TRBJ1-1; TRBD1 matches 7 bases. V shed 0 bases and J 7 bases; nucleotides not matched to a gene: 11. Germline V gene lookup returns CDR1 MGHRA and CDR2 YSYEKL. The CDR3 loop spans 16 amino acids. The CDR3 is CASSQELLTGAGEAFF. CDR3 in DNA: TGCGCCAGCAGCCAAGAACTACTCACAGGGGCGGGTGAAGCTTTCTTT.

The chain uses TRBV19 and TRBJ1-2; D not certain. From germline, CDR1 is LNHDA and CDR2 SQIVND (reference sequence). V was shortened by 5 bases and J by 4 bases, with 8 bases between the two germline ends. CDR3 length equals 12 residues. CDR3 nucleotide sequence: TGTGCCAGTAGTCCGACGGGCTATGGCTACACCTTC. Translation gives CASSPTGYGYTF.

V is TRBV18 and J is TRBJ2-1; TRBD1 aligns across 7 bases. V shed 3 bases and J 0 bases; nucleotides not matched to a gene: 11. Germline V lookup: CDR1 KGHSH, CDR2 LQKENI. This CDR3 is 18 amino acids long. CDR3 nucleotides: TGTGCCAGCTCACCCATTAGACAGGGTTCCAGCTCCTACAATGAGCAGTTCTTC. Protein: CASSPIRQGSSSYNEQFF. Together with reference TRBV18 and TRBJ2-1, the CDR3 gives the full variable domain: NAGVMQNPRHLVRRRGQEARLRCSPMKGHSHVYWYRQLPEEGLKFMVYLQKENIIDESGMPKERFSAEFPKEGPSILRIQQVVRGDSAAYFCASSPIRQGSSSYNEQFFGPGTRLTVL.

The V gene is TRBV24-1, the J gene TRBJ2-2; TRBD1 might be the D (5 bases). Looked up from germline, CDR1 is KGHDR and CDR2 is SFDVKD. The CDR3 runs to 14 residues. V was shortened by 5 bases and J by 5 bases, with 11 bases between the two germline ends. CDR3 sequence reads: CATSGAGRTGELFF. As DNA, the CDR3 is TGTGCCACCAGTGGCGCAGGGCGAACCGGGGAGCTGTTTTTT.

J is TRBJ1-5 and V is TRBV19, with D possibly TRBD1 on 5 matching bases. CDR1 LNHDA and CDR2 SQIVND come from the germline V gene (reference sequence). The germline V and J ends were trimmed by 3 bases and 11 bases, with 23 bases remaining between them. The CDR3 length is 16 residues. CDR3 bases: TGTGCCAGTAGTATGGGGTCGGGCCGCGGGGGGTGGACCCAGCATTTT. Its protein product is CASSMGSGRGGWTQHF.

This clone was seen a single time. The chain uses TRBV7-6 and TRBJ2-2; the D is unclear. Trimming took off 0 bases at V and 1 base at J, with 3 bases between the two ends. The CDR3 covers 14 residues. Per germline, CDR1 SGHVS and CDR2 FNYEAQ. This CDR3 is CASSLARNTGELFF. CDR3 in DNA: TGTGCCAGCAGCTTAGCCAGGAACACCGGGGAGCTGTTTTTT.

The J gene is TRBJ1-5, the V gene TRBV6-5; tentative D call: TRBD1 (6 bases). Trimming stripped 6 bases from V and 7 bases from J, with 19 bases between. Germline loops: CDR1 MNHEY, CDR2 SVGAGI. This CDR3 region has 15 residues. CDR3 coding DNA: TGTGCCAGCAGCCGCACGGGGGGGGCGCAGCAGCCCCAGCATTTT. This gives the protein CASSRTGGAQQPQHF.

This rearrangement joins TRBV19 to TRBJ1-1; D is uncertain. Germline values: CDR1 LNHDA, CDR2 SQIVND (reference sequence). V dropped 9 bases and J dropped 0 bases, with 17 bases sitting between them. The CDR3 covers 15 residues. The CDR3 spells CASQTRELLNTEAFF. CDR3 in DNA: TGTGCCAGCCAAACCCGCGAATTACTGAACACTGAAGCTTTCTTT.

The chain links TRBV28 to TRBJ2-2; D is perhaps TRBD2 (7 bases). V lost 6 bases and J 9 bases, leaving 14 bases between the germline ends. CDR1 and CDR2 (germline): MDHEN, SYDVKM. The length of the CDR3 is 13 residues. CDR3 sequence reads: CASSLGGHRELFF. CDR3 in DNA: TGTGCCAGCAGCCTGGGGGGGCACCGGGAGCTGTTTTTT.

This chain connects TRBV7-2 to TRBJ2-1; 9 bases fit TRBD2. The CDR3 is made up of 14 amino acids. Unmatched junction bases numbered 3, after V lost 0 bases and J lost 9 bases. The germline V gene has CDR1 SGHTA and CDR2 FQGNSA. Written as DNA, the CDR3 is TGTGCCAGCAGCTTAGCGAATAGCGGGGGTGAGCAGTTCTTC. It translates to CASSLANSGGEQFF.

V gene TRBV9 combines with J gene TRBJ2-2, with 11 bases aligning to TRBD2. The CDR3 is 16 residues long. J was trimmed by 1 base and V by 5 bases; bases with no gene match: 4. The V gene's germline CDR1 is SGDLS and CDR2 YYNGEE. The CDR3 nucleotides read TGTGCCAGCAGAGATCTAGCGGGAGGGAACACCGGGGAGCTGTTTTTT. This sequence encodes CASRDLAGGNTGELFF.

The rearrangement links TRBV2 to TRBJ2-2, with D perhaps matching TRBD1 (5 bases). Looked up from germline, CDR1 is SNHLY and CDR2 is FYNNEI. The CDR3 has 13 amino acids. Trimming removed 9 bases from V and 6 bases from J, with 14 bases in between. The CDR3 DNA reads TGTGCCAGTTCAGAGTGGGGCGCCGGGGAGCTGTTTTTT. Its translation: CASSEWGAGELFF. The whole variable domain, remainder taken from reference TRBV2 and TRBJ2-2, is EPEVTQTPSHQVTQMGQEVILRCVPISNHLYFYWYRQILGQKVEFLVSFYNNEISEKSEIFDDQFSVERPDGSNFTLKIRSTKLEDSAMYFCASSEWGAGELFFGEGSRLTVL.

This chain joins TRBV10-2 and TRBJ2-7, with a tentative D call TRBD2 (6 bases). CDR3 length: 12 residues. V was cut by 7 bases and J by 6 bases, with 13 bases left in between. Germline V gene lookup returns CDR1 WSHSY and CDR2 SAAADI. Written as DNA, the CDR3 is TGCGCCAGCACACCGGGAGAGGCCGAGCAGTACTTC. This codes for CASTPGEAEQYF.

This sequence joins TRBV5-1 and TRBJ2-1; possible D gene TRBD1, 6 bases. The CDR3 sequence is 13 residues long. Trimming removed 5 bases at V and 5 bases at J, with 11 bases between. Germline assignment: CDR1 SGHRS and CDR2 YFSETQ. The CDR3 spells CASRRGTNNEQFF. Here the CDR3 DNA reads TGCGCCAGCAGAAGGGGGACGAACAATGAGCAGTTCTTC.

This chain uses TRBV5-4 with TRBJ2-1; 7 bases fit TRBD1. The trim removed 3 bases at V and 5 bases at J, leaving 8 bases unmatched. The length of the CDR3 is 15 residues. Per germline, CDR1 SGHNT and CDR2 YYREEE (reference sequence). The CDR3 bases are TGTGCCAGCAGCTATGGACAGGCGCAAGACAATGAGCAGTTCTTC. This gives the protein CASSYGQAQDNEQFF.

The chain is built from TRBV9 and TRBJ2-5; D is perhaps TRBD2 (6 bases). The germline V gene has CDR1 SGDLS and CDR2 YYNGEE. Trimming pared 4 bases from V and 4 bases from J, leaving 11 bases between. The CDR3 totals 13 residues. This chain's CDR3 is CASSTGEGETQYF. The CDR3 bases are TGTGCCAGCAGCACGGGAGAGGGAGAGACCCAGTACTTC.